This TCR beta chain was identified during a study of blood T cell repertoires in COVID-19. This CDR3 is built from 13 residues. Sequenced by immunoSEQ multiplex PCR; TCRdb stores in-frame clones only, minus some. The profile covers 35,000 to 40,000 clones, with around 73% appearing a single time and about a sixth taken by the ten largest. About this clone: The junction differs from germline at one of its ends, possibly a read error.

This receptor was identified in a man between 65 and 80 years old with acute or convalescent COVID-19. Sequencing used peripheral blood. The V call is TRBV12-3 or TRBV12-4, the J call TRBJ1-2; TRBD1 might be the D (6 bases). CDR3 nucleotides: TGTGCCAGCAGTGGGGACACTAACTATGGCTACATCTTC. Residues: CASSGDTNYGYIF.